Each of the 23 T cell receptor beta chains below was sequenced from the same sample in a study of OX40 agonist ivuxolimab in advanced cancers. Assay used: immunoSEQ multiplex PCR; TCRdb lists only in-frame clones, some missing. The sample includes around 68,000 clones, 70% to 90% of them seen just once. The sample was CD4+ or CD8+ T cells sorted from blood, taken in a trial of the OX40 agonist ivuxolimab. These TCRs come from an adult with an advanced solid tumor such as melanoma, head and neck, liver or kidney cancer.

This clone was counted a single time. This chain connects TRBV5-4 to TRBJ2-3; 10 bases agree with TRBD2. Germline lookup yields CDR1 SGHNT and CDR2 YYREEE (reference sequence). V lost 4 bases, J lost 0 bases, and 8 bases stayed unmatched. The CDR3 is 17 residues long. In nucleotides, the CDR3 is TGTGCCAGCAGCGGACAGACGACTAGCGGGAGCACAGATACGCAGTATTTT. It yields the protein CASSGQTTSGSTDTQYF.

The rearrangement joins TRBV28 to TRBJ2-1, with D unresolved. The V gene's germline CDR1 is MDHEN and CDR2 SYDVKM. This CDR3 is 14 amino acids long. Trimming removed 5 bases at V and 5 bases at J, with 13 bases between. In DNA, the CDR3 is TGTGCCAGCAGTCCATTCTACCTTGACAATGAGCAGTTCTTC. As protein: CASSPFYLDNEQFF.

In regard to this clone: Compared with germline, one end of the junction differs, possibly owing to a read error. The chain is built from TRBV6-1 and TRBJ2-2; 12 nucleotides align to TRBD1. Germline V lookup: CDR1 MNHNS, CDR2 SASEGT. The CDR3 contains 15 residues. CDR3 region: CVSRGTGGFTGELFF. In DNA, the CDR3 is TGTGTCAGCCGAGGGACAGGGGGCTTCACCGGGGAGCTGTTTTTT.

The rearrangement uses TRBV28 and TRBJ1-2; the D is unclear. CDR1 and CDR2 (germline): MDHEN, SYDVKM. The CDR3 covers 16 residues. The V and J ends lost 2 bases and 8 bases respectively, with 21 bases between them. The CDR3 nucleotides read TGTGCCAGCAGTTTAATCCCTTCTATCCTCGGGTCAGGCTACACCTTC. Translated, it gives CASSLIPSILGSGYTF.

This sequence joins TRBV4-2 and TRBJ2-3, with 13 positions matching TRBD2. J gave up 6 bases and V 8 bases, and 14 bases lay outside the gene matches. The CDR3 is 17 residues long. Germline V CDR1 and CDR2: LGHNA, YNFKEQ. The CDR3 loop is CASRTLTSGRPGDTQYF. CDR3 coding DNA: TGTGCCAGCCGTACTTTGACTAGCGGGAGGCCTGGGGATACGCAGTATTTT.

This chain connects TRBV5-6 to TRBJ2-7; no reliable D call. CDR3 length: 16 amino acids. Trimming took 1 base from V and 0 from J, leaving 14 bases between them. Looked up from germline, CDR1 is SGHDT and CDR2 is YYEEEE. The CDR3, as DNA: TGTGCCAGCAGCTTGTCCATACAGCCAAGCTCCTACGAGCAGTACTTC. Its translation: CASSLSIQPSSYEQYF.

In this sample, this clone turned up many times. V and J are TRBV28 and TRBJ2-7; D unclear. The CDR3 totals 11 residues. V was clipped by 5 bases and J by 3 bases, with 5 bases between them. Germline CDR1 MDHEN, CDR2 SYDVKM. Here the CDR3 DNA reads TGTGCCAGCAGTAAGAACTACGAGCAGTACTTC. Its translation is CASSKNYEQYF.

The chain couples TRBV11-2 to TRBJ2-5, with D uncertain. V was pared by 0 bases and J by 1 base, with 12 bases between. CDR3 size: 16 residues. Per the germline V gene, CDR1 is SGHAT and CDR2 is FQNNGV. The CDR3 spells CASSLELYNSQETQYF. The CDR3, as DNA: TGTGCCAGCAGCTTAGAGTTATACAATTCCCAAGAGACCCAGTACTTC.

The rearrangement links TRBV4-1 to TRBJ2-1; TRBD1 matches at 8 bases. This CDR3 has 15 amino acids. The ends lost 6 bases at V and 1 base at J; junction bases unmatched: 5. CDR1 is MGHRA and CDR2 is YSYEKL in the germline V gene. CDR3: CASRPTGGSYNEQFF. The DNA of the CDR3 is TGCGCCAGCAGGCCTACAGGGGGGTCCTACAATGAGCAGTTCTTC.

The table lists this clone with a few counts. The chain recombines TRBV28 with TRBJ1-5; TRBD1 agrees at 10 bases. J lost 11 bases, V lost 8 bases, and 15 bases had no gene match. The CDR3 has 15 amino acids. The germline CDR1 and CDR2 sequences are MDHEN and SYDVKM. The CDR3: CASGTGTGALKAQHF. Written as DNA, the CDR3 is TGTGCCAGCGGAACCGGGACAGGGGCCCTGAAGGCCCAGCATTTT. Full variable domain (missing parts from reference TRBV28 and TRBJ1-5): DVKVTQSSRYLVKRTGEKVFLECVQDMDHENMFWYRQDPGLGLRLIYFSYDVKMKEKGDIPEGYSVSREKKERFSLILESASTNQTSMYLCASGTGTGALKAQHFGDGTRLSIL.

The chain carries TRBV11-2 and TRBJ2-7; 9 bases align to TRBD1. Germline CDR1 is SGHAT and CDR2 is FQNNGV. Trimming cost V 5 bases and J 6 bases; bases outside gene matches: 11. This CDR3 has 15 amino acids. The CDR3 coding sequence is TGTGCCAGCAGCAGTAGGGGGACAGGGAATTCCGAGCAGTACTTC. Translated, it gives CASSSRGTGNSEQYF.

The genes are TRBV10-3 and TRBJ1-3, with D unresolved. The V end was cut by 2 bases, the J end by 0 bases, with 8 bases between. CDR3 length equals 15 residues. Germline CDR1 reads ENHRY; CDR2 reads SYGVKD. DNA of the CDR3: TGTGCCATCAGTGAGGGTGGGAACTCTGGAAACACCATATATTTT. Its protein is CAISEGGNSGNTIYF.

This clone was picked up one time. The chain combines TRBV10-2 with TRBJ2-3, with D hard to call. This CDR3 is built from 16 residues. V was clipped by 0 bases and J by 3 bases, with 13 bases between them. From germline, CDR1 is WSHSY and CDR2 SAAADI. CDR3 residues: CASSESSWGYTDTQYF. CDR3 bases: TGCGCCAGCAGTGAGTCGAGCTGGGGTTATACAGATACGCAGTATTTT.

The chain couples TRBV7-2 to TRBJ2-1; TRBD2 matches at 9 bases. CDR1 and CDR2 (germline): SGHTA, FQGNSA. The CDR3 consists of 15 residues. After removal of 1 base from V and 7 bases from J, the junction contained 5 bases not matched to a gene. The CDR3 DNA is TGTGCCAGCAGCTTAGGACTAGCGGAGAATAATGAGCAGTTCTTC. Amino acid sequence: CASSLGLAENNEQFF.

This clone was counted only a few times. The chain recombines TRBV28 with TRBJ2-1, with TRBD2 matching over 10 bases. This CDR3 is built from 16 residues. With V trimmed by 4 bases and J by 3 bases, 6 bases remained unmatched. The germline gives CDR1 MDHEN, CDR2 SYDVKM. The CDR3 sequence: CASSSGAGGDYNEQFF. The CDR3, as DNA: TGTGCCAGCAGTTCCGGAGCGGGGGGGGACTACAATGAGCAGTTCTTC. Full variable domain (rest looked up from reference TRBV28 and TRBJ2-1): DVKVTQSSRYLVKRTGEKVFLECVQDMDHENMFWYRQDPGLGLRLIYFSYDVKMKEKGDIPEGYSVSREKKERFSLILESASTNQTSMYLCASSSGAGGDYNEQFFGPGTRLTVL.

The chain carries TRBV18 and TRBJ2-2; maybe TRBD1 (5 bases). CDR1 KGHSH and CDR2 LQKENI come from the germline V gene. The CDR3 length is 16 residues. Trimming removed 4 bases from V and 1 base from J, with 13 bases in between. CDR3 in amino acids: CASSLGHLGNTGELFF. CDR3 DNA: TGTGCCAGCTCACTTGGACATTTGGGGAACACCGGGGAGCTGTTTTTT. Looking up the rest from reference TRBV18 and TRBJ2-2 gives the full variable domain: NAGVMQNPRHLVRRRGQEARLRCSPMKGHSHVYWYRQLPEEGLKFMVYLQKENIIDESGMPKERFSAEFPKEGPSILRIQQVVRGDSAAYFCASSLGHLGNTGELFFGEGSRLTVL.

CDR3 in amino acids: CASRMGEADYGYTF. In DNA, the CDR3 is TGTGCCAGCAGGATGGGGGAGGCCGACTATGGCTACACCTTC. This chain uses TRBV6-5 with TRBJ1-2, with a tentative D call TRBD1 (5 bases). The ends were cut back, 6 bases at V and 3 bases at J, with 14 bases in the middle. The germline gives CDR1 MNHEY, CDR2 SVGAGI. The CDR3 is 14 amino acids.

This chain joins TRBV19 and TRBJ2-5; possible D gene TRBD2, 6 bases. Trimming removed 3 bases from V and 1 base from J, with 6 bases in between. Germline CDR1 and CDR2: LNHDA and SQIVND (reference sequence). The CDR3 is 13 residues long. The CDR3 loop is CASSMRGQETQYF. CDR3 coding DNA: TGTGCCAGTAGTATGCGGGGCCAAGAGACCCAGTACTTC.

The chain has TRBV7-9 and TRBJ1-1; D uncertain. The CDR3 has 16 residues. Germline values: CDR1 SEHNR, CDR2 FQNEAQ (reference sequence). With 5 bases removed from V and 1 base from J, the gap between germline ends came to 17 bases. This CDR3 reads CASSERPEPGNTEAFF. CDR3 DNA sequence: TGTGCCAGCAGCGAGCGACCTGAACCTGGGAACACTGAAGCTTTCTTT.

V is TRBV7-2 and J is TRBJ1-6; no clear D. Trimming pared 5 bases from V and 8 bases from J, leaving 16 bases between. In germline, CDR1 is SGHTA, CDR2 FQGNSA. The CDR3 has 15 amino acids. CDR3 sequence reads: CASSEGPGAHSPLHF. The CDR3 DNA reads as TGTGCCAGCAGCGAAGGGCCTGGCGCGCATTCACCCCTCCACTTT.

The CDR3 DNA sequence: TGTGCCAGCAGCTTAAAGACAGGGATGAACACTGAAGCTTTCTTT. Its protein is CASSLKTGMNTEAFF. This chain uses TRBV7-9 with TRBJ1-1; 7 bases are shared with TRBD1. Germline loops: CDR1 SEHNR, CDR2 FQNEAQ (reference sequence). The CDR3 is made up of 15 amino acids. J was trimmed by 0 bases and V by 2 bases; bases with no gene match: 3.

The chain recombines TRBV5-6 with TRBJ1-2; TRBD1 aligns across 7 bases. The germline V gene encodes CDR1 SGHDT and CDR2 YYEEEE. V shed 3 bases and J 3 bases; nucleotides not matched to a gene: 2. This CDR3 has 13 residues. The CDR3 region is CASSSGTDYGYTF. CDR3 DNA sequence: TGTGCCAGCAGCTCCGGGACAGACTATGGCTACACCTTC. Supplemented by reference TRBV5-6 and TRBJ1-2, the full variable domain reads DAGVTQSPTHLIKTRGQQVTLRCSPKSGHDTVSWYQQALGQGPQFIFQYYEEEERQRGNFPDRFSGHQFPNYSSELNVNALLLGDSALYLCASSSGTDYGYTFGSGTRLTVV.

The rearrangement joins TRBV29-1 to TRBJ2-1, with 7 bases lining up with TRBD2. Unmatched junction bases numbered 12, after V lost 6 bases and J lost 4 bases. CDR1 is SQVTM, CDR2 ANQGSEA, per germline. This CDR3 is built from 15 residues. CDR3 amino acids: CSVAALAERYNEQFF. CDR3 sequence (DNA): TGCAGCGTGGCGGCCCTAGCGGAACGATACAATGAGCAGTTCTTC.